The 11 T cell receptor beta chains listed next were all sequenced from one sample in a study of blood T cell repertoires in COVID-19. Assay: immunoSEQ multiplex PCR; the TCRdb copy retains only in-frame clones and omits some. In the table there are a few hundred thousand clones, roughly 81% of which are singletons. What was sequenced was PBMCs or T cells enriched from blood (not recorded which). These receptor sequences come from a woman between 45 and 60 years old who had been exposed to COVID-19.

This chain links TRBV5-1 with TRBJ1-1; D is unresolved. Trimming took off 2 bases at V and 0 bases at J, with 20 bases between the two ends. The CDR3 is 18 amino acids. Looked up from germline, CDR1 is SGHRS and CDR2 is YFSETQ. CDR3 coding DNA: TGCGCCAGCAGCTTTTTAGGAAGGACTTACGAGATGAACACTGAAGCTTTCTTT. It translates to CASSFLGRTYEMNTEAFF.

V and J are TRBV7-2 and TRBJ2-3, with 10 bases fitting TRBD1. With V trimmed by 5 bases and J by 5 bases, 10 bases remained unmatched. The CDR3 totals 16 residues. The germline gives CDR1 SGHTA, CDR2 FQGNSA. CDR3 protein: CASSPRQGAVRDTQYF. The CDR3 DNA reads TGTGCCAGCAGCCCTCGACAGGGGGCCGTCCGAGATACGCAGTATTTT.

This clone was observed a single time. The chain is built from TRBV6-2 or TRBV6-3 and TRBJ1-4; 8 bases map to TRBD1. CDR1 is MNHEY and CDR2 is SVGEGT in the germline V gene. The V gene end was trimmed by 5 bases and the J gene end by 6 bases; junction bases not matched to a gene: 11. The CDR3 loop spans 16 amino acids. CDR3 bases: TGTGCCAGCAGTCGAACCTCAGGGGGCGCGGATGAAAAACTGTTTTTT. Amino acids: CASSRTSGGADEKLFF.

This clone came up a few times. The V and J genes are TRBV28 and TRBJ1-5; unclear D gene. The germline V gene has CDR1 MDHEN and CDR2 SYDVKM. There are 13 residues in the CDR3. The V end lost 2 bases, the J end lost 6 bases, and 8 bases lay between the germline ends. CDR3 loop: CASSLMTTQPQHF. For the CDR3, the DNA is TGTGCCAGCAGTTTAATGACTACTCAGCCCCAGCATTTT.

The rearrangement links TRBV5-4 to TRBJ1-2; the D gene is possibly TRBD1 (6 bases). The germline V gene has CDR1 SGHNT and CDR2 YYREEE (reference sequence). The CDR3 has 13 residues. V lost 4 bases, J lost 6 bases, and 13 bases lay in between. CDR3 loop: CASSPTGWNGYTF. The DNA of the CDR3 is TGTGCCAGCAGCCCTACAGGGTGGAATGGCTACACCTTC. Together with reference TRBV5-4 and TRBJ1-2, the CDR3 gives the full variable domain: ETGVTQSPTHLIKTRGQQVTLRCSSQSGHNTVSWYQQALGQGPQFIFQYYREEENGRGNFPPRFSGLQFPNYSSELNVNALELDDSALYLCASSPTGWNGYTFGSGTRLTVV.

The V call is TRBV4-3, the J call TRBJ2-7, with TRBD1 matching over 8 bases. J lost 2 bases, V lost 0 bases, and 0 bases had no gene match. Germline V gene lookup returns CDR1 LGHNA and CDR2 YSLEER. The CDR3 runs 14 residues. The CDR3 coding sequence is TGCGCCAGCAGCCAAGAGGACAGGGCCTACGAGCAGTACTTC. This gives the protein CASSQEDRAYEQYF.

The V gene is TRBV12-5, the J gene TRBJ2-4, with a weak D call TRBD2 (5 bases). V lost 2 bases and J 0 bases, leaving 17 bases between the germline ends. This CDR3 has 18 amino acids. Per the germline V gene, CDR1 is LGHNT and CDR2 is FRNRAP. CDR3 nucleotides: TGTGCTAGTGGTTTGCCCCCATTCCGAGGGCTAGCCAAAAACATTCAGTACTTC. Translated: CASGLPPFRGLAKNIQYF.

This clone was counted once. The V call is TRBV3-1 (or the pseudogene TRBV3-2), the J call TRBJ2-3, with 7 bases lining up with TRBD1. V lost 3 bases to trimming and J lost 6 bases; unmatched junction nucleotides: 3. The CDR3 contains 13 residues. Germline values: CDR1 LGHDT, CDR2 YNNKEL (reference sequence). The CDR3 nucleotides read TGTGCCAGCAGCCATCCCAGGGGGGATACGCAGTATTTT. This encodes CASSHPRGDTQYF.

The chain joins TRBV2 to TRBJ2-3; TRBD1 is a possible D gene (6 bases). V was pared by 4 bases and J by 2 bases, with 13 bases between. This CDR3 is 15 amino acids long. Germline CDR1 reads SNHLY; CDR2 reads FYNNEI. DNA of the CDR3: TGTGCCAGCAGTGTCCAGGACAGCATCACAGATACGCAGTATTTT. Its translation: CASSVQDSITDTQYF.

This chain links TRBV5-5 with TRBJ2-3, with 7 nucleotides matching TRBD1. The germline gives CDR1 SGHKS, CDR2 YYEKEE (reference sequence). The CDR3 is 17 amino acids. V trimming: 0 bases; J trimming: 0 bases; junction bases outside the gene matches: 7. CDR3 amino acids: CASSLAQWGQSTDTQYF. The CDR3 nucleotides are TGTGCCAGCAGCTTGGCCCAATGGGGACAGAGCACAGATACGCAGTATTTT.

CDR3 residues: CASSYLPQPQHF. The CDR3 nucleotides are TGTGCCAGCAGTTACCTTCCCCAGCCCCAGCATTTT. The genes are TRBV6-6 and TRBJ1-5; D gene uncertain. Trimming stripped 2 bases from V and 7 bases from J, with 6 bases between. This CDR3 has 12 amino acids. Germline lookup yields CDR1 MNHNY and CDR2 SVGAGI (reference sequence).